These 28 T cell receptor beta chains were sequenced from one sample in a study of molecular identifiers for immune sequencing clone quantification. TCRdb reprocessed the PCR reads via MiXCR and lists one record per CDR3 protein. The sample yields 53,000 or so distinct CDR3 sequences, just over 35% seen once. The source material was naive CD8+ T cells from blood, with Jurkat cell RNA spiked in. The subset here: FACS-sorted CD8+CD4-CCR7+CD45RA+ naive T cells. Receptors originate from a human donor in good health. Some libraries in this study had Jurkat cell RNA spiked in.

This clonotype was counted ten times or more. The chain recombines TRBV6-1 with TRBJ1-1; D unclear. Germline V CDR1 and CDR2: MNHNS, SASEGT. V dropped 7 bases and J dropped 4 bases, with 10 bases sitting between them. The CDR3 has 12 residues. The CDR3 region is CASKRLFTEAFF. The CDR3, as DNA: TGTGCCAGCAAGCGGCTCTTCACTGAAGCTTTCTTT.

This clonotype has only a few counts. The CDR3 spells CSATGLAGEADTQYF. In nucleotides, the CDR3 is TGCAGTGCTACAGGACTAGCGGGAGAGGCAGATACGCAGTATTTT. The V call is TRBV20-1, the J call TRBJ2-3; TRBD2 matches 13 bases. Per the germline V gene, CDR1 is DFQATT and CDR2 is SNEGSKA (reference sequence). V shed 4 bases and J 4 bases; nucleotides not matched to a gene: 5. The length of the CDR3 is 15 residues.

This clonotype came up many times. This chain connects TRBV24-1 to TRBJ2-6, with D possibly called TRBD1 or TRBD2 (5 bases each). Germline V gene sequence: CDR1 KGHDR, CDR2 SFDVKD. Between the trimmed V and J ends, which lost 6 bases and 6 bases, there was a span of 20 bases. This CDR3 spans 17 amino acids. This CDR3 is CATSPSHRGRSANVLTF. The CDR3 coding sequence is TGTGCCACCAGTCCCTCCCATCGGGGACGGTCGGCCAACGTCCTGACTTTC.

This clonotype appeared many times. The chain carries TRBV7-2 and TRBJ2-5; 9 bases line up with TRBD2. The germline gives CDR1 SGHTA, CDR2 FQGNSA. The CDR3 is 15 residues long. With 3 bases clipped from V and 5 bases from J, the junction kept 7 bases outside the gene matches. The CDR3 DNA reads TGTGCCAGCAGCTTGACCGGGACTAGCATTGAGACCCAGTACTTC. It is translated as CASSLTGTSIETQYF.

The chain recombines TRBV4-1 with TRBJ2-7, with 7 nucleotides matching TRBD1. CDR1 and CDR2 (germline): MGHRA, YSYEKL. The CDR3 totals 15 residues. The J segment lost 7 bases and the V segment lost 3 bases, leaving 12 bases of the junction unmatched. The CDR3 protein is CASSHEGARPWEQYF. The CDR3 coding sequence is TGCGCCAGCAGCCATGAGGGGGCGAGACCCTGGGAGCAGTACTTC.

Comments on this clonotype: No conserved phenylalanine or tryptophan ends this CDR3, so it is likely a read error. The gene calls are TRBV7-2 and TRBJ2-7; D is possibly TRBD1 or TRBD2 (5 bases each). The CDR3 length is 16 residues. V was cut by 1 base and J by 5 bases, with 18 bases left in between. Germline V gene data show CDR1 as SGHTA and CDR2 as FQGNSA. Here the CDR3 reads CASSLGYGGRSNEQYY. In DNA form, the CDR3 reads TGTGCCAGCAGCTTAGGTTATGGGGGACGGAGCAACGAGCAGTACTAC.

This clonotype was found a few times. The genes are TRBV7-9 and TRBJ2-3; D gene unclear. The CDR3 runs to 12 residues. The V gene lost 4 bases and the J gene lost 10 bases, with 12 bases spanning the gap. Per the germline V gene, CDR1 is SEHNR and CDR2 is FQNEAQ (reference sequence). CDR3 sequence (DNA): TGTGCCAGCAGCTCACTCCCCAAGGCGCAGTATTTT. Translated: CASSSLPKAQYF.

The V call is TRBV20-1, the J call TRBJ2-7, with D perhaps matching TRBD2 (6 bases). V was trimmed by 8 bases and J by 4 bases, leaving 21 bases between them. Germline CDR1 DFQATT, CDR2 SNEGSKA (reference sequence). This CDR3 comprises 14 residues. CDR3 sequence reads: CSTMDGSHPYEQYF. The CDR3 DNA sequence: TGCAGTACCATGGACGGGAGCCACCCTTACGAGCAGTACTTC.

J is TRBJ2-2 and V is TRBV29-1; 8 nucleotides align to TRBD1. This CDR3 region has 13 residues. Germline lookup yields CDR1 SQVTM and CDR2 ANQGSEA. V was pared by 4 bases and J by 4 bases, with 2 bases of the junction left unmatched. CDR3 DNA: TGCAGCGTTGGACAGGGGACCACCGGGGAGCTGTTTTTT. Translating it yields CSVGQGTTGELFF.

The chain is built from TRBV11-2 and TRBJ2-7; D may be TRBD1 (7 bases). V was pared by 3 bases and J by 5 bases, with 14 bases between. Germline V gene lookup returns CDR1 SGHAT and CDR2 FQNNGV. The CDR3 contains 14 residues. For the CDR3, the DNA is TGTGCCAGCAGCTTGGGCAGGGGGGTCCACGAGCAGTACTTC. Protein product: CASSLGRGVHEQYF. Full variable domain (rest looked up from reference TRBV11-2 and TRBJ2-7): EAGVAQSPRYKIIEKRQSVAFWCNPISGHATLYWYQQILGQGPKLLIQFQNNGVVDDSQLPKDRFSAERLKGVDSTLKIQPAKLEDSAVYLCASSLGRGVHEQYFGPGTRLTVT.

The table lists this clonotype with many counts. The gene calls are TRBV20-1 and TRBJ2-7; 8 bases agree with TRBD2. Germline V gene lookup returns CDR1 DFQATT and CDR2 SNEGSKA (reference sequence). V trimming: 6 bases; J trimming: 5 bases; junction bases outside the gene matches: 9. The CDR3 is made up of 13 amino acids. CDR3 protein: CSATGTRTHEQYF. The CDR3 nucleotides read TGCAGTGCAACCGGGACTAGAACGCACGAGCAGTACTTC.

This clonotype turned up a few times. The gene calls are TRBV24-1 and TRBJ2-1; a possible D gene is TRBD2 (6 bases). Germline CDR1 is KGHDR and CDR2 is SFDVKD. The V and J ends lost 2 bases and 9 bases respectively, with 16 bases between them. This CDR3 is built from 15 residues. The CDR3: CATSDSPGVEGEQFF. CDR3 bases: TGTGCCACCAGTGATTCACCGGGAGTAGAAGGTGAGCAGTTCTTC.

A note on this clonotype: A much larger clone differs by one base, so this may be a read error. The CDR3 nucleotides read TGTGCCAGCAGCTTATACCAGCAAGAGCCCCAGTACTTC. Translated: CASSLYQQEPQYF. The V call is TRBV11-3, the J call TRBJ2-5, with D unresolved. The CDR3 runs to 13 residues. Germline V gene data show CDR1 as SGHNT and CDR2 as YENEEA.

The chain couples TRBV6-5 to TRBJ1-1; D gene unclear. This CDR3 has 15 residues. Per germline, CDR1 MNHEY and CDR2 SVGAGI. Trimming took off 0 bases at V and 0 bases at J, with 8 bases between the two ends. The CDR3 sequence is CASSYSAGLNTEAFF. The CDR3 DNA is TGTGCCAGCAGTTACTCGGCAGGCCTGAACACTGAAGCTTTCTTT.

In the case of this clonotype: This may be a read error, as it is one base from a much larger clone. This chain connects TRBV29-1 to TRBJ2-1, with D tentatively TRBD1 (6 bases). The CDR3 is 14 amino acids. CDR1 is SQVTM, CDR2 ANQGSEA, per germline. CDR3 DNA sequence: TGCAGCGTTGAAGAAGTTTCCGGGGACAATGAGCTGTTCTTC. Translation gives CSVEEVSGDNELFF.

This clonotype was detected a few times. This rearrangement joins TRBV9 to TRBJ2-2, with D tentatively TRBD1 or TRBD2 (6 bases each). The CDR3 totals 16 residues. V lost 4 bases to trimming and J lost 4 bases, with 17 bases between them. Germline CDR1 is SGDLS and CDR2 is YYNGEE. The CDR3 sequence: CASSPLGRGVTGELFF. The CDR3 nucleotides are TGTGCCAGCAGCCCTCTAGGTAGGGGGGTCACCGGGGAGCTGTTTTTT. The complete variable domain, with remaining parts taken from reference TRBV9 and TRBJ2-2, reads DSGVTQTPKHLITATGQRVTLRCSPRSGDLSVYWYQQSLDQGLQFLIQYYNGEERAKGNILERFSAQQFPDLHSELNLSSLELGDSALYFCASSPLGRGVTGELFFGEGSRLTVL.

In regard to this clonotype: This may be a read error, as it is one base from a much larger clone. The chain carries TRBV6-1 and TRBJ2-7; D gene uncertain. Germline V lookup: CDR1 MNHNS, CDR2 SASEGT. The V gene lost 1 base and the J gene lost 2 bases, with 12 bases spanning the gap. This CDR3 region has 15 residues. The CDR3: CASSEGQTQTYEQYF. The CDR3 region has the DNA TGTGCCAGCAGTGAAGGGCAAACCCAAACCTACGAGCAGTACTTC.

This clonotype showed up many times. CDR3 sequence reads: CSVETGYEQYF. As DNA, the CDR3 is TGCAGCGTTGAGACCGGCTACGAGCAGTACTTC. This chain joins TRBV29-1 and TRBJ2-7; D is ambiguous. Germline V lookup: CDR1 SQVTM, CDR2 ANQGSEA. V lost 3 bases, J lost 3 bases, and 6 bases lay in between. The length of the CDR3 is 11 residues.

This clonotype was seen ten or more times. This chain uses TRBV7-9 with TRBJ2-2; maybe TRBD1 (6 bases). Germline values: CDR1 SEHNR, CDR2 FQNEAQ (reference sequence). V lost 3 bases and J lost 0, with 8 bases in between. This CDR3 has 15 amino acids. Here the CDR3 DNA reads TGTGCCAGCAGCTTCGGACAGACGAACACCGGGGAGCTGTTTTTT. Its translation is CASSFGQTNTGELFF.

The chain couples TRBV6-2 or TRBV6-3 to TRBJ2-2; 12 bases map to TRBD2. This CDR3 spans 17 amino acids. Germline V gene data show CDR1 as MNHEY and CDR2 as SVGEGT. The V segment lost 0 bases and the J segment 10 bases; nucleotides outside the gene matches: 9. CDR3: CASSYSNLAGGPVELFF. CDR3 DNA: TGTGCCAGCAGTTACTCGAACCTAGCGGGAGGGCCGGTGGAGCTGTTTTTT.

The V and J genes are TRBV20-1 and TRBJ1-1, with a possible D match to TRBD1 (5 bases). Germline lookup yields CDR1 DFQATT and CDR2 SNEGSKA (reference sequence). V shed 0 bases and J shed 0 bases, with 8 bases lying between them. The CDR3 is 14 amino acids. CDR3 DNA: TGCAGTGCTAGAGATCTACAGGTGAACACTGAAGCTTTCTTT. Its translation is CSARDLQVNTEAFF.

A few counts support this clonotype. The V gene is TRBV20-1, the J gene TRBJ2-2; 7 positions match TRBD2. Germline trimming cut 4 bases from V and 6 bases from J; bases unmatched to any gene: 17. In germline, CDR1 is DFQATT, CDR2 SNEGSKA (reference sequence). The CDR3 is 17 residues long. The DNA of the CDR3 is TGCAGTGCTACAATAGGGAGGGGTCCTCTAGTCGCCGGGGAGCTGTTTTTT. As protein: CSATIGRGPLVAGELFF.

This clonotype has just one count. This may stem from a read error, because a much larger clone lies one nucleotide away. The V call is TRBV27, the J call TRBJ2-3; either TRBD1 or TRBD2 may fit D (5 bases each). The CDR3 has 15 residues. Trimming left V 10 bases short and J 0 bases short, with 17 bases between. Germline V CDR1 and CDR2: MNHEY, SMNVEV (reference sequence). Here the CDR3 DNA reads TGTGCCACCTCCCCCGACGGGACGAGCACAGATACGCAGTATTTT. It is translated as CATSPDGTSTDTQYF.

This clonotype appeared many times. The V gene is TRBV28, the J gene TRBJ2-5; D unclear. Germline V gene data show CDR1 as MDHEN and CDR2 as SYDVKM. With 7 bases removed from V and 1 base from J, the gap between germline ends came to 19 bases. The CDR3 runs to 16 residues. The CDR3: CASIGSGPWPQETQYF. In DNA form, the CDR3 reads TGTGCCAGCATCGGGTCGGGCCCCTGGCCCCAAGAGACCCAGTACTTC.

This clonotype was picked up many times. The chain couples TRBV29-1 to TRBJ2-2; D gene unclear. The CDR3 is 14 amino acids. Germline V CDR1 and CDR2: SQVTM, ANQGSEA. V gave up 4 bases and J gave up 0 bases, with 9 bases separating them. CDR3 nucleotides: TGCAGCGTTGCCGGCCTGACGAACACCGGGGAGCTGTTTTTT. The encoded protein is CSVAGLTNTGELFF.

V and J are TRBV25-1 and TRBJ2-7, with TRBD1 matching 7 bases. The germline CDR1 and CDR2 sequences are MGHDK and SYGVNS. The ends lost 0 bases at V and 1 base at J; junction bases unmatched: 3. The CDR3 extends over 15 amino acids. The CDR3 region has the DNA TGTGCCAGCAGTGAATATGGGACAGATTCCTACGAGCAGTACTTC. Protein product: CASSEYGTDSYEQYF.

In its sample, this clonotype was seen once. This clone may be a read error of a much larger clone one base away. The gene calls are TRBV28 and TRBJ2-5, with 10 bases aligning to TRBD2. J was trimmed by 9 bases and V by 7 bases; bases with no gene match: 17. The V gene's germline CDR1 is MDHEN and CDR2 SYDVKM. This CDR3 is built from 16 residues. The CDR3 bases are TGTGCCAGCACCGCCGGCCAGGGACTAGCGCCCGAGGCCCAGTACTTC. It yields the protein CASTAGQGLAPEAQYF.

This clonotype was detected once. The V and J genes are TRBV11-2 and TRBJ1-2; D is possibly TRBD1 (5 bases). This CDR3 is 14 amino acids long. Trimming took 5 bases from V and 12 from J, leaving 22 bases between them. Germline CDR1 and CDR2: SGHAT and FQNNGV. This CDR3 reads CASSHLGTVYGDTF. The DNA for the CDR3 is TGTGCCAGCAGCCACCTTGGGACGGTCTACGGCGACACCTTC.